This T cell receptor beta chain stems from a study of T cells in Graves' hyperthyroidism and ophthalmopathy. PBMCs stemmed from less than 13 ml fresh peripheral blood. Many counts were recorded for this clonotype. RNA transcripts gave rise to amplified TCR beta CDR3 regions. The HTBI primer set served for first-round RT-PCR of the TCR CDR3. MiXCR was run by TCRdb on the multiplex PCR reads, yielding one entry per CDR3 protein. The sample gives about 350,000 distinct CDR3 sequences, 15% to 20% of which show up once; roughly 16% is in the top ten. V was trimmed by 4 bases and J by 4 bases, leaving 20 bases between them. CDR1 is SQVTM and CDR2 is ANQGSEA in the germline V gene. CDR3 length: 16 amino acids.

The sequence was collected from a woman between 40 and 55 years old with Graves' ophthalmopathy. This sequence joins TRBV29-1 and TRBJ1-5; TRBD1 might be the D (5 bases). The source material was blood. The CDR3 reads CSVVLRDAEPNQPQHF. The CDR3 DNA sequence: TGCAGCGTTGTACTCCGGGACGCCGAACCTAATCAGCCCCAGCATTTT.